Described below is a single T cell receptor (beta chain) sequence and its context. The entry originates in a study of blood T cell repertoires in COVID-19. About the study: The study drew acute and convalescent COVID-19 samples from the United States, Italy and Spain. From T cells, B-cell-depleted T cells, or PBMCs came the material, which was cDNA or gDNA.

In the authors' workflow: Cell counts per sample came from amplifying reference gene primers. The repertoire was sequenced with immunoSEQ multiplex PCR; TCRdb's copy has only in-frame clones and lacks some. The D gene and trimming were derived from the DNA, and the V and J assignments and clone size from that table. The data hold approximately 100,000 clones, with around 86% observed a single time. Trimming at V came to 4 bases and at J to 8 bases, leaving 4 bases not matched to a gene. This CDR3 has 13 amino acids. Germline assignment: CDR1 MNHEY and CDR2 SMNVEV (reference sequence). The material sequenced was peripheral blood. This receptor was taken from a human donor in a cohort sampled during active COVID-19. V gene TRBV27 combines with J gene TRBJ2-2, with 7 bases matching TRBD2. Written as DNA, the CDR3 is TGTGCCAGCAGTTGGACTAGGCTAGGGGAGCTGTTTTTT. Encoded protein: CASSWTRLGELFF.